The 5 T cell receptor beta chains in this list originate from one sample, sequenced in a study of blood T cell repertoires in COVID-19. Here immunoSEQ multiplex PCR was the method, and the copy in TCRdb shows in-frame clones only, minus some. The table lists hundreds of thousands of clones, roughly 80% of them singletons. Sequencing was done on a sample of peripheral blood. Every receptor here comes from an elderly woman with acute or convalescent COVID-19.

CDR3 protein: CASSLVLGGTAYTGELFF. The CDR3, as DNA: TGTGCCAGCAGCTTAGTACTGGGAGGGACGGCGTACACCGGGGAGCTGTTTTTT. The chain recombines TRBV7-9 with TRBJ2-2; TRBD2 agrees at 7 bases. The trim removed 1 base at V and 3 bases at J, leaving 11 bases unmatched. This CDR3 contains 18 residues. Germline V gene data show CDR1 as SEHNR and CDR2 as FQNEAQ (reference sequence).

This chain joins TRBV6-5 and TRBJ1-6; maybe TRBD1 (6 bases). Germline values: CDR1 MNHEY, CDR2 SVGAGI. This CDR3 contains 15 residues. The V and J ends lost 5 bases and 7 bases respectively, with 15 bases between them. The CDR3 DNA follows: TGTGCCAGCAGTCCCCAAGCCACAGGGAATTCACCCCTCCACTTT. Protein product: CASSPQATGNSPLHF.

This clone came up a few times. The rearrangement links TRBV29-1 to TRBJ2-5, with D possibly TRBD1 on 6 matching bases. The CDR3 covers 14 residues. V was shortened by 6 bases and J by 2 bases, with 16 bases between the two germline ends. In germline, CDR1 is SQVTM, CDR2 ANQGSEA. The DNA of the CDR3 is TGCAGCGTCGCCCCCGTAGGACAGCAAGAGACCCAGTACTTC. It translates to CSVAPVGQQETQYF.

The chain combines TRBV2 with TRBJ1-6, with D hard to call. V was clipped by 6 bases and J by 9 bases, with 9 bases between them. CDR3 size: 12 residues. Germline-derived CDR1 and CDR2 are SNHLY and FYNNEI. CDR3 in amino acids: CASSTSASPLHF. DNA of the CDR3: TGTGCCAGCAGCACATCCGCTTCACCCCTCCACTTT.

This rearrangement joins TRBV18 to TRBJ2-1, with D unclear. The V gene's germline CDR1 is KGHSH and CDR2 LQKENI. V lost 4 bases and J 9 bases, leaving 13 bases between the germline ends. This CDR3 is built from 13 residues. CDR3 loop: CASSQTGGSEQFF. DNA for the CDR3: TGTGCCAGCTCACAAACGGGTGGTTCTGAGCAGTTCTTC.